This T cell receptor beta chain emerged from a study of T cell repertoires in cytomegalovirus infection. Study-wide context: CMV epitopes that were recently identified and HLA-C-restricted were used alongside well-studied HLA-B-restricted ones. Evidence of both CMV infection and a matching HLA type came from public TCR beta signatures.

TCRdb passed the reads through MiXCR, listing each CDR3 protein once. The sample lists some 900,000 distinct CDR3 sequences, 32% occurring once. This CDR3 has 16 residues. CDR1 and CDR2 (germline): MNHNY, SVGAGI (reference sequence). The V and J ends lost 1 base and 3 bases, in that order; junction bases with no gene match: 6. About this clonotype: Its specificity is not known.

Study-level results: HLA-C-restricted CMV-specific TCR beta clonotypes prevailed in the ex vivo response.

The rearrangement links TRBV6-6 to TRBJ2-1; the match to TRBD2 covers 7 bases. Specimen: cultured CD8+ T cells from PBMCs, collected from culture after CMV antigen stimulation. This sequence was found in a human donor in good health (CMV status not recorded). Some clones in this sample may be carry-over from other donors' samples. The CDR3 DNA sequence: TGTGCCAGCAGTTACTTGGGGGGGGACTTCTACAATGAGCAGTTCTTC. Translation gives CASSYLGGDFYNEQFF.